The 28 T cell receptor beta chains below all came from one sample that was sequenced in a study of T-cell memory formation after mild COVID-19. MiXCR, applied by TCRdb to the 5' RACE reads, yields one record per CDR3 protein. The table shows about 310,000 distinct CDR3 sequences, with just under 20% occurring only once. Sequencing used PBMCs or a T cell subset sorted from them (not recorded which). The origin of the receptors is a man between 18 and 35 years old who had mild COVID-19 (a few samples of this study predate the infection). Cell type and time point are not known.

In DNA, the CDR3 is TGTGCCAGCAGTTTCGGGACAGGGGGCGGTGACGGCTACACCTTC. Translating it yields CASSFGTGGGDGYTF. The chain recombines TRBV12-3 or TRBV12-4 with TRBJ1-2, with 12 bases aligning to TRBD1. The CDR3 has 15 amino acids. The V and J ends lost 3 bases and 8 bases, in that order; junction bases with no gene match: 7.

The rearrangement links TRBV11-2 to TRBJ1-6; D not certain. The germline V gene encodes CDR1 SGHAT and CDR2 FQNNGV. The CDR3 has 14 residues. V was trimmed by 6 bases and J by 9 bases, leaving 15 bases between them. As DNA, the CDR3 is TGTGCCAGCAGGGGGAGGGCAGCGGGTTCACCCCTCCACTTT. This codes for CASRGRAAGSPLHF.

This chain connects TRBV12-3 or TRBV12-4 to TRBJ2-5; 9 bases agree with TRBD2. The CDR3 covers 19 residues. V lost 2 bases and J lost 8; bases outside the gene matches: 21. CDR3 sequence: CASSLRGLAGRNRKRTQYF. CDR3 DNA: TGTGCCAGCAGTTTACGGGGTCTAGCGGGACGTAACCGTAAGAGAACCCAGTACTTC.

The J gene is TRBJ2-4, the V gene TRBV4-2, with D possibly called TRBD1 or TRBD2 (6 bases each). The V end was cut by 1 base, the J end by 1 base, with 11 bases between. The CDR3 loop spans 16 amino acids. Germline V lookup: CDR1 LGHNA, CDR2 YNFKEQ. This CDR3 reads CASSQGPGAAKNIQYF. The CDR3 DNA follows: TGTGCCAGCAGCCAAGGTCCGGGGGCGGCCAAAAACATTCAGTACTTC.

V and J are TRBV20-1 and TRBJ2-7, with D tentatively TRBD1 (6 bases). Germline lookup yields CDR1 DFQATT and CDR2 SNEGSKA (reference sequence). The CDR3 consists of 13 residues. Deletions cut 8 bases from V and 4 bases from J, with 18 bases between. The CDR3 region is CSSRALGTYEQYF. The CDR3, as DNA: TGCAGTTCCAGGGCCCTAGGGACATACGAGCAGTACTTC.

This sequence joins TRBV7-8 and TRBJ2-1, with 7 bases matching TRBD1. The V and J ends lost 4 bases and 0 bases, in that order; junction bases with no gene match: 0. The CDR3 sequence is 14 residues long. Germline loops: CDR1 SGHVS, CDR2 FQNEAQ. The CDR3 sequence: CASSWDSSYNEQFF. Here the CDR3 DNA reads TGTGCCAGCAGCTGGGACAGCTCCTACAATGAGCAGTTCTTC. The entire variable domain, with the rest obtained from reference TRBV7-8 and TRBJ2-1, is as follows: GAGVSQSPRYKVAKRGQDVALRCDPISGHVSLFWYQQALGQGPEFLTYFQNEAQLDKSGLPSDRFFAERPEGSVSTLKIQRTQQEDSAVYLCASSWDSSYNEQFFGPGTRLTVL.

The rearrangement links TRBV5-1 to TRBJ2-1; 10 bases fit TRBD2. J was trimmed by 5 bases and V by 8 bases; bases with no gene match: 7. The CDR3 extends over 14 amino acids. The germline V gene encodes CDR1 SGHRS and CDR2 YFSETQ. CDR3: CASYQRGGDNEQFF. The CDR3 region has the DNA TGCGCCAGTTACCAGCGGGGGGGAGACAATGAGCAGTTCTTC.

This clonotype has just a few counts. The chain links TRBV12-3 or TRBV12-4 to TRBJ1-2; D is unresolved. The CDR3 length is 13 residues. Between the trimmed V and J ends, which lost 6 bases and 2 bases, there was a span of 10 bases. The CDR3 nucleotides read TGTGCCAGCAGCTATACAACGAACTATGGCTACACCTTC. This sequence encodes CASSYTTNYGYTF.

In this sample, this clonotype turned up a few times. The CDR3 loop is CASSQGGGGNTIYF. The CDR3 nucleotides are TGTGCCAGCAGCCAAGGCGGAGGAGGAAACACCATATATTTT. The chain links TRBV3-1 to TRBJ1-3; no clear D. This CDR3 region has 14 residues. Germline loops: CDR1 LGHDT, CDR2 YNNKEL (reference sequence). V lost 1 base, J lost 4 bases, and 8 bases lay in between.

V is TRBV9 and J is TRBJ2-1, with D perhaps TRBD1 (7 bases). CDR1 SGDLS and CDR2 YYNGEE come from the germline V gene. The CDR3 is 18 residues long. Trimming stripped 4 bases from V and 0 bases from J, with 20 bases between. The CDR3 bases are TGTGCCAGCAGCCCAGGGGGGTCGGGCGGAAGCTCCTACAATGAGCAGTTCTTC. It is translated as CASSPGGSGGSSYNEQFF.

This clonotype turned up a few times. The chain combines TRBV4-1 with TRBJ1-5; D unresolved. V lost 1 base, J lost 9 bases, and 7 bases lay in between. CDR3 length equals 12 residues. Germline CDR1 reads MGHRA; CDR2 reads YSYEKL. The chain's CDR3 is CASSQGIWPQHF. The CDR3, as DNA: TGCGCCAGCAGCCAAGGCATTTGGCCCCAGCATTTT.

With regard to this clonotype: Germline and junction disagree at one end, which may indicate a read error. The chain joins TRBV20-1 to TRBJ1-2; D remains unclear. CDR1 and CDR2 from the germline V gene are DFQATT and SNEGSKA (reference sequence). There are 8 residues in the CDR3. The CDR3 loop is CSALTRAF. The CDR3 DNA sequence: TGCAGTGCTTTGACAAGGGCCTTC.

The sample holds a few counts of this clonotype. The CDR3 DNA reads as TGCGCCAGCAGCCAGGCCCTTGGGCCAGATACGCAGTATTTT. Protein product: CASSQALGPDTQYF. The chain uses TRBV4-1 and TRBJ2-3; no clear D. In germline, CDR1 is MGHRA, CDR2 YSYEKL. The CDR3 contains 14 residues. Trimming took off 3 bases at V and 4 bases at J, with 11 bases between the two ends.

This chain joins TRBV24-1 and TRBJ2-1; 12 nucleotides match TRBD1. Germline lookup yields CDR1 KGHDR and CDR2 SFDVKD. V lost 4 bases, J lost 0 bases, and 12 bases stayed unmatched. The CDR3 totals 20 residues. In nucleotides, the CDR3 is TGTGCCACCAGTGAATCACCGGGACAGGGGGCGGAAGTCTCCTACAATGAGCAGTTCTTC. Translated: CATSESPGQGAEVSYNEQFF.

In its sample, this clonotype was seen many times. The chain uses TRBV7-2 and TRBJ2-6; D is unresolved. The CDR3 spans 16 residues. Germline V gene data show CDR1 as SGHTA and CDR2 as FQGNSA. V lost 6 bases, J lost 4 bases, and 16 bases lay in between. In DNA form, the CDR3 reads TGTGCCAGCAGAGGGTATCTAGGGAACGGGGCCAACGTCCTGACTTTC. Protein sequence: CASRGYLGNGANVLTF.

The chain carries TRBV6-2 or TRBV6-3 and TRBJ2-1; D gene ambiguous. The CDR3 loop spans 16 amino acids. V lost 0 bases and J 7 bases, leaving 16 bases between the germline ends. Germline V CDR1 and CDR2: MNHEY, SVGEGT. This chain's CDR3 is CASSYSRLSLLNEQFF. CDR3 bases: TGTGCCAGCAGTTACTCGCGCCTCTCACTATTGAATGAGCAGTTCTTC.

This chain joins TRBV5-4 and TRBJ1-1; 9 bases match TRBD1. The V segment lost 4 bases and the J segment 5 bases; nucleotides outside the gene matches: 6. There are 14 residues in the CDR3. CDR1 is SGHNT and CDR2 is YYREEE in the germline V gene (reference sequence). The CDR3 DNA follows: TGTGCCAGCAGCAAGGGACAGGGTGGGACTGAAGCTTTCTTT. This codes for CASSKGQGGTEAFF.

V and J are TRBV29-1 and TRBJ2-2; D tentatively fits TRBD1 or TRBD2 (5 bases each). CDR1 is SQVTM, CDR2 ANQGSEA, per germline. CDR3 length: 13 residues. V lost 3 bases to trimming and J lost 7 bases, with 12 bases between them. The CDR3 reads CSVDPMGVGELFF. The CDR3 DNA follows: TGCAGCGTTGATCCGATGGGGGTCGGGGAGCTGTTTTTT.

This clonotype was seen more than once but under ten times. The J gene is TRBJ2-7, the V gene TRBV7-9, with D possibly being TRBD1 (5 bases). Germline V gene data show CDR1 as SEHNR and CDR2 as FQNEAQ (reference sequence). The CDR3 runs 13 residues. The V and J ends lost 4 bases and 3 bases respectively, with 10 bases between them. The CDR3 protein is CASSSPGFYEQYF. CDR3 coding DNA: TGTGCCAGCAGCTCCCCAGGGTTCTACGAGCAGTACTTC.

The sample holds a few counts of this clonotype. This chain connects TRBV18 to TRBJ2-7; TRBD2 matches 8 bases. The CDR3 is made up of 15 amino acids. V lost 4 bases, J lost 2 bases, and 7 bases stayed unmatched. Germline CDR1 KGHSH, CDR2 LQKENI. CDR3 protein: CASSLQRGPTYEQYF. As DNA, the CDR3 is TGTGCCAGCTCACTCCAGCGGGGGCCCACCTACGAGCAGTACTTC. Full variable domain (outside the CDR3, taken from reference TRBV18 and TRBJ2-7): NAGVMQNPRHLVRRRGQEARLRCSPMKGHSHVYWYRQLPEEGLKFMVYLQKENIIDESGMPKERFSAEFPKEGPSILRIQQVVRGDSAAYFCASSLQRGPTYEQYFGPGTRLTVT.

This clonotype was recorded a few times. The chain links TRBV29-1 to TRBJ1-1; D is unclear. Germline V CDR1 and CDR2: SQVTM, ANQGSEA. V shed 7 bases and J shed 0 bases, with 9 bases lying between them. This CDR3 spans 12 amino acids. The CDR3 coding sequence is TGCAGCGCCGAACGGATGAACACTGAAGCTTTCTTT. It encodes CSAERMNTEAFF.

The J gene is TRBJ2-7, the V gene TRBV18; D is possibly TRBD1 (5 bases). The CDR3 covers 14 residues. Germline CDR1 and CDR2: KGHSH and LQKENI. V lost 3 bases to trimming and J lost 2 bases, with 11 bases between them. For the CDR3, the DNA is TGTGCCAGCTCACCCGAACAGGTACCCTACGAGCAGTACTTC. The encoded protein is CASSPEQVPYEQYF.

This clonotype has ten or more counts. V usage is TRBV7-2 and J usage is TRBJ1-2; no firm D call. V was clipped by 0 bases and J by 0 bases, with 11 bases between them. The germline CDR1 and CDR2 sequences are SGHTA and FQGNSA. The CDR3 has 16 residues. CDR3 nucleotide sequence: TGTGCCAGCAGCTTAGCAGCGACTCGAGCTAACTATGGCTACACCTTC. The encoded protein is CASSLAATRANYGYTF.

This clonotype was counted a few times. The J gene is TRBJ1-1, the V gene TRBV12-3 or TRBV12-4, with D possibly TRBD1 on 6 matching bases. V was cut by 4 bases and J by 1 base, with 13 bases left in between. CDR3 length: 15 amino acids. The CDR3 protein is CASSYRVLGNTEAFF. The CDR3 DNA reads as TGTGCCAGCAGTTACAGGGTTCTTGGGAACACTGAAGCTTTCTTT.

V usage is TRBV6-5 and J usage is TRBJ2-7; D is possibly TRBD1 (6 bases). V shed 6 bases and J shed 3 bases, with 15 bases lying between them. Germline V gives CDR1 MNHEY, CDR2 SVGAGI. The CDR3 is made up of 14 amino acids. CDR3 loop: CASSISQGVYEQYF. CDR3 nucleotide sequence: TGTGCCAGCAGCATATCACAGGGAGTCTACGAGCAGTACTTC.

A few counts support this clonotype. The chain couples TRBV6-2 or TRBV6-3 to TRBJ2-7; D not resolved. CDR3 size: 14 residues. Trimming left V 2 bases short and J 2 bases short, with 10 bases between. CDR1 and CDR2 from the germline V gene are MNHEY and SVGEGT. In DNA form, the CDR3 reads TGTGCCAGCAGTTACGCAGGCCTTACCTACGAGCAGTACTTC. It translates to CASSYAGLTYEQYF.

This clonotype was detected only a few times. The chain combines TRBV28 with TRBJ1-6; D is unresolved. This CDR3 is 11 amino acids long. V lost 5 bases, J lost 12 bases, and 8 bases lay in between. Looked up from germline, CDR1 is MDHEN and CDR2 is SYDVKM. The CDR3 loop reads CASSPGIPLHF. The CDR3 coding sequence is TGTGCCAGCAGTCCTGGGATACCCCTCCACTTT.

This clonotype was detected only a few times. The rearrangement joins TRBV6-4 to TRBJ2-3; 10 nucleotides match TRBD2. The length of the CDR3 is 16 residues. Germline V gene sequence: CDR1 MRHNA, CDR2 SNTAGT. V lost 0 bases, J lost 4 bases, and 4 bases stayed unmatched. CDR3 sequence: CASSDSASGGADTQYF. CDR3 DNA sequence: TGTGCCAGCAGTGACTCGGCTAGCGGGGGAGCAGATACGCAGTATTTT.